Each of the 30 T cell receptor beta chains below was sequenced from the same sample in a study of siplizumab effects on memory and regulatory T cells. Generated by immunoSEQ multiplex PCR, the TCRdb table keeps only in-frame clones and is missing some. The sample records some 120,000 clones, roughly 94% being singletons. The sequencing input was non-Treg CD4+ T cells sorted from blood. The receptors were gathered from a human donor in good health.

DNA for the CDR3: TGTGCCAGTAGTATATCCGCAGCGAACACCGGGGAGCTGTTTTTT. Translating gives CASSISAANTGELFF. The genes are TRBV19 and TRBJ2-2, with D uncertain. The CDR3 has 15 residues. CDR1 LNHDA and CDR2 SQIVND come from the germline V gene (reference sequence). V lost 2 bases to trimming and J lost 0 bases, with 7 bases between them.

The gene calls are TRBV5-1 and TRBJ2-7, with 9 bases matching TRBD2. The junction had 6 bases not matched to a gene; V was cut back by 4 bases and J by 4 bases. Germline lookup yields CDR1 SGHRS and CDR2 YFSETQ. The CDR3 runs 14 residues. CDR3 loop: CASSPAGGPYEQYF. The CDR3, as DNA: TGCGCCAGCAGCCCCGCGGGGGGGCCTTACGAGCAGTACTTC.

The rearrangement joins TRBV7-9 to TRBJ2-6; D unclear. V gave up 0 bases and J gave up 3 bases, with 0 bases separating them. The CDR3 contains 13 residues. CDR1 is SEHNR, CDR2 FQNEAQ, per germline (reference sequence). This chain's CDR3 is CASSLAGANVLTF. The CDR3, as DNA: TGTGCCAGCAGCTTAGCTGGGGCCAACGTCCTGACTTTC. The variable domain in full, with the rest retrieved from reference TRBV7-9 and TRBJ2-6, is DTGVSQNPRHKITKRGQNVTFRCDPISEHNRLYWYRQTLGQGPEFLTYFQNEAQLEKSRLLSDRFSAERPKGSFSTLEIQRTEQGDSAMYLCASSLAGANVLTFGAGSRLTVL.

The chain is built from TRBV6-6 and TRBJ2-7; D is perhaps TRBD1 (6 bases). Per germline, CDR1 MNHNY and CDR2 SVGAGI (reference sequence). The CDR3 has 14 amino acids. Between the trimmed V and J ends, which lost 5 bases and 2 bases, there was a span of 13 bases. DNA of the CDR3: TGTGCCAGCAGTATACTACAGGGTGCCTACGAGCAGTACTTC. Translating it yields CASSILQGAYEQYF.

V is TRBV6-5 and J is TRBJ1-1; the D is unclear. The CDR3 has 14 amino acids. Germline lookup yields CDR1 MNHEY and CDR2 SVGAGI. With 6 bases removed from V and 0 bases from J, the gap between germline ends came to 11 bases. As DNA, the CDR3 is TGTGCCAGCAGGGGCTCGGGATTGAACACTGAAGCTTTCTTT. Amino acids: CASRGSGLNTEAFF.

The chain links TRBV7-9 to TRBJ2-5; D is perhaps TRBD1 (6 bases). The CDR3 loop spans 12 amino acids. The V gene's germline CDR1 is SEHNR and CDR2 FQNEAQ (reference sequence). Trimming took off 8 bases at V and 2 bases at J, with 9 bases between the two ends. Here the CDR3 reads CASGGRQETQYF. CDR3 coding DNA: TGTGCCAGCGGGGGCCGGCAAGAGACCCAGTACTTC.

This chain uses TRBV6-5 with TRBJ2-5; no clear D gene. Germline-derived CDR1 and CDR2 are MNHEY and SVGAGI. This CDR3 has 12 amino acids. V was shortened by 4 bases and J by 4 bases, with 7 bases between the two germline ends. CDR3 bases: TGTGCCAGCAGTTCCCCGGGAGAGACCCAGTACTTC. This translates into CASSSPGETQYF.

The chain combines TRBV9 with TRBJ2-7; perhaps TRBD2 as D (6 bases). The CDR3 covers 15 residues. In germline, CDR1 is SGDLS, CDR2 YYNGEE. Trimming stripped 1 base from V and 2 bases from J, with 13 bases between. CDR3 loop: CASSVFGRDPYEQYF. The DNA for the CDR3 is TGTGCCAGCAGCGTATTTGGGCGGGATCCCTACGAGCAGTACTTC.

This chain joins TRBV2 and TRBJ1-2, with 7 positions matching TRBD1. The germline V gene encodes CDR1 SNHLY and CDR2 FYNNEI. Unmatched junction bases numbered 18, after V lost 4 bases and J lost 7 bases. The CDR3 length is 17 residues. CDR3 amino acids: CASSAQGEAGGFSGYTF. The CDR3 bases are TGTGCCAGCAGTGCCCAGGGGGAGGCAGGGGGTTTTTCTGGCTACACCTTC.

V and J are TRBV11-3 and TRBJ2-3; D uncertain. Trimming stripped 4 bases from V and 6 bases from J, with 11 bases between. The CDR3 totals 13 residues. The germline V gene encodes CDR1 SGHNT and CDR2 YENEEA. CDR3 nucleotide sequence: TGTGCCAGCAGCTCCCGGGCGGTGGATACGCAGTATTTT. Translated: CASSSRAVDTQYF.

The CDR3 sequence is CASSVLMGTEAFF. CDR3 DNA sequence: TGTGCCAGCAGCGTACTCATGGGCACTGAAGCTTTCTTT. The rearrangement links TRBV9 to TRBJ1-1; D not resolved. This CDR3 has 13 residues. The V and J ends lost 1 base and 4 bases respectively, with 8 bases between them. Germline CDR1 and CDR2: SGDLS and YYNGEE.

This clone came up once. The V call is TRBV27, the J call TRBJ1-5; 8 positions agree with TRBD1. Germline CDR1 is MNHEY and CDR2 is SMNVEV (reference sequence). Trimming cost V 1 base and J 4 bases; bases outside gene matches: 9. This CDR3 is built from 17 residues. DNA of the CDR3: TGTGCCAGCAGTTTATTCGGCAGGGGGCATGGTAATCAGCCCCAGCATTTT. It codes for CASSLFGRGHGNQPQHF.

The gene calls are TRBV5-5 and TRBJ1-1; TRBD1 agrees at 7 bases. This CDR3 contains 15 residues. The ends lost 0 bases at V and 1 base at J; junction bases unmatched: 3. The germline gives CDR1 SGHKS, CDR2 YYEKEE (reference sequence). The CDR3 here is CASSLATGPNTEAFF. The CDR3 coding sequence is TGTGCCAGCAGCTTGGCGACAGGGCCGAACACTGAAGCTTTCTTT.

This clone appeared once. The V gene is TRBV5-1, the J gene TRBJ2-1; 7 bases agree with TRBD1. This CDR3 has 17 residues. Germline V gene lookup returns CDR1 SGHRS and CDR2 YFSETQ. V was clipped by 1 base and J by 4 bases; unmatched bases: 11. The DNA of the CDR3 is TGCGCCAGCAGCTTGAGTACAGGGGCTACGGCTTACAATGAGCAGTTCTTC. This codes for CASSLSTGATAYNEQFF. Complete variable domain (other parts from reference TRBV5-1 and TRBJ2-1): KAGVTQTPRYLIKTRGQQVTLSCSPISGHRSVSWYQQTPGQGLQFLFEYFSETQRNKGNFPGRFSGRQFSNSRSEMNVSTLELGDSALYLCASSLSTGATAYNEQFFGPGTRLTVL.

The V gene is TRBV4-1, the J gene TRBJ1-4; TRBD1 might be the D (6 bases). This CDR3 is 16 amino acids long. Trimming removed 8 bases at V and 4 bases at J, with 20 bases between. CDR1 and CDR2 from the germline V gene are MGHRA and YSYEKL. CDR3 amino acids: CASRALGQGINEKLFF. The CDR3 DNA sequence: TGCGCCAGCCGAGCATTAGGGCAGGGGATTAATGAAAAACTGTTTTTT.

V usage is TRBV5-1 and J usage is TRBJ2-1; 14 bases agree with TRBD2. Germline V gives CDR1 SGHRS, CDR2 YFSETQ. This CDR3 has 18 residues. V was pared by 4 bases and J by 1 base, with 7 bases of the junction left unmatched. CDR3 sequence reads: CASSGGLAGVGSYNEQFF. Written as DNA, the CDR3 is TGCGCCAGCAGCGGGGGACTAGCGGGAGTTGGGTCCTACAATGAGCAGTTCTTC.

The chain has TRBV9 and TRBJ2-5; D perhaps matches TRBD1 (6 bases). The germline gives CDR1 SGDLS, CDR2 YYNGEE. Between the trimmed V and J ends, which lost 3 bases and 0 bases, there was a span of 9 bases. The CDR3 length is 14 residues. CDR3 in amino acids: CASSGRDNQETQYF. CDR3 bases: TGTGCCAGCAGCGGCCGGGACAACCAAGAGACCCAGTACTTC.

The rearrangement uses TRBV9 and TRBJ2-2; tentatively, D is TRBD1 (6 bases). The CDR3 length is 15 residues. Trimming took off 4 bases at V and 4 bases at J, with 14 bases between the two ends. Germline CDR1 reads SGDLS; CDR2 reads YYNGEE. The DNA of the CDR3 is TGTGCCAGCAGCCACCCACAGGGAAGCACCGGGGAGCTGTTTTTT. Amino acid sequence: CASSHPQGSTGELFF.

The V gene is TRBV15, the J gene TRBJ1-2; no definite D call. The CDR3 totals 14 residues. V lost 0 bases and J 3 bases, leaving 8 bases between the germline ends. Germline V gene sequence: CDR1 LNHNV, CDR2 YYDKDF (reference sequence). CDR3 nucleotides: TGTGCCACCAGCAGAGATGGAGTAGACTATGGCTACACCTTC. This codes for CATSRDGVDYGYTF. Supplemented by reference TRBV15 and TRBJ1-2, the full variable domain reads DAMVIQNPRYQVTQFGKPVTLSCSQTLNHNVMYWYQQKSSQAPKLLFHYYDKDFNNEADTPDNFQSRRPNTSFCFLDIRSPGLGDTAMYLCATSRDGVDYGYTFGSGTRLTVV.

J is TRBJ1-5 and V is TRBV2, with D uncertain. Germline values: CDR1 SNHLY, CDR2 FYNNEI. The length of the CDR3 is 16 residues. V lost 4 bases, J lost 3 bases, and 16 bases lay in between. CDR3 nucleotides: TGTGCCAGCAGTGGAGGGAAGGGAACCCCCAATCAGCCCCAGCATTTT. Translation gives CASSGGKGTPNQPQHF.

In its sample, this clone was seen once. The CDR3 loop reads CASSLGHNYEQYF. CDR3 coding DNA: TGTGCCAGCAGCCTGGGACATAATTACGAGCAGTACTTC. The V gene is TRBV5-4, the J gene TRBJ2-7, with a tentative D call TRBD1 (6 bases). Trimming took off 4 bases at V and 4 bases at J, with 12 bases between the two ends. Germline CDR1 SGHNT, CDR2 YYREEE (reference sequence). The CDR3 consists of 13 residues.

V usage is TRBV19 and J usage is TRBJ1-1; D ambiguous. Germline-derived CDR1 and CDR2 are LNHDA and SQIVND (reference sequence). The CDR3 is 14 residues long. The ends were cut back, 4 bases at V and 1 base at J, with 10 bases in the middle. As DNA, the CDR3 is TGTGCCAGTAGTACTCGGACGGGGAACACTGAAGCTTTCTTT. Translating gives CASSTRTGNTEAFF.

This chain uses TRBV5-8 with TRBJ2-7, with 8 bases matching TRBD1. CDR3 length equals 15 residues. The ends lost 5 bases at V and 3 bases at J; junction bases unmatched: 10. The germline V gene encodes CDR1 SGHTS and CDR2 YDEGEE. This CDR3 reads CASSQGAPKIYEQYF. Here the CDR3 DNA reads TGTGCCAGCAGTCAGGGGGCGCCGAAGATCTACGAGCAGTACTTC.

The V and J genes are TRBV6-5 and TRBJ2-5; 7 bases map to TRBD2. Germline CDR1 reads MNHEY; CDR2 reads SVGAGI. Trimming took 0 bases from V and 4 from J; bases not matched to a gene: 8. CDR3 length: 16 residues. This CDR3 is CASSYSGLTSGETQYF. CDR3 DNA sequence: TGTGCCAGCAGTTACTCGGGACTAACCAGCGGAGAGACCCAGTACTTC.

The chain combines TRBV30 with TRBJ2-3, with TRBD2 matching over 11 bases. The trim removed 2 bases at V and 6 bases at J, leaving 10 bases unmatched. The CDR3 spans 16 residues. Germline assignment: CDR1 GTSNPN and CDR2 SVGIG (reference sequence). Here the CDR3 reads CAWSRGATSGADTQYF. In DNA, the CDR3 is TGTGCCTGGAGTAGGGGGGCGACTAGCGGGGCTGATACGCAGTATTTT. The entire variable domain, with the rest obtained from reference TRBV30 and TRBJ2-3, is as follows: SQTIHQWPATLVQPVGSPLSLECTVEGTSNPNLYWYRQAAGRGLQLLFYSVGIGQISSEVPQNLSASRPQDRQFILSSKKLLLSDSGFYLCAWSRGATSGADTQYFGPGTRLTVL.

The V call is TRBV6-1, the J call TRBJ1-2, with D possibly being TRBD1 (5 bases). V shed 6 bases and J shed 1 base, with 15 bases lying between them. Germline V gives CDR1 MNHNS, CDR2 SASEGT. The CDR3 contains 15 residues. The CDR3 sequence: CASSGGVFFNYGYTF. CDR3 nucleotides: TGTGCCAGCAGCGGGGGAGTTTTCTTTAACTATGGCTACACCTTC.

V and J are TRBV19 and TRBJ2-1, with no clear D. The germline gives CDR1 LNHDA, CDR2 SQIVND (reference sequence). The CDR3 covers 15 residues. V was trimmed by 6 bases and J by 5 bases, leaving 17 bases between them. CDR3 DNA sequence: TGTGCCAGTAGCCTCAGAATCGGAGTTGACAATGAGCAGTTCTTC. Translation gives CASSLRIGVDNEQFF.

The chain recombines TRBV5-1 with TRBJ2-1, with D tentatively TRBD1 (7 bases). This CDR3 contains 17 residues. Germline CDR1 and CDR2: SGHRS and YFSETQ. V lost 7 bases and J 5 bases, leaving 25 bases between the germline ends. The CDR3 bases are TGCGCCAGCGGGCCCAGGGGGACTTCGAATTCCCACAATGAGCAGTTCTTC. Its translation is CASGPRGTSNSHNEQFF.

This chain joins TRBV6-1 and TRBJ2-1; D remains ambiguous. The CDR3 extends over 16 amino acids. Trimming took off 3 bases at V and 6 bases at J, with 18 bases between the two ends. Germline values: CDR1 MNHNS, CDR2 SASEGT. The CDR3 spells CASSDPSRAVGNEQFF. DNA of the CDR3: TGTGCCAGCAGTGATCCCTCTCGGGCAGTTGGCAATGAGCAGTTCTTC.

This rearrangement joins TRBV11-3 to TRBJ2-5; D unresolved. The CDR3 loop spans 13 amino acids. Per germline, CDR1 SGHNT and CDR2 YENEEA. V was cut by 1 base and J by 4 bases, with 7 bases left in between. The DNA for the CDR3 is TGTGCCAGCAGCTTAGGGCCGGTAGAGACCCAGTACTTC. Amino acids: CASSLGPVETQYF.